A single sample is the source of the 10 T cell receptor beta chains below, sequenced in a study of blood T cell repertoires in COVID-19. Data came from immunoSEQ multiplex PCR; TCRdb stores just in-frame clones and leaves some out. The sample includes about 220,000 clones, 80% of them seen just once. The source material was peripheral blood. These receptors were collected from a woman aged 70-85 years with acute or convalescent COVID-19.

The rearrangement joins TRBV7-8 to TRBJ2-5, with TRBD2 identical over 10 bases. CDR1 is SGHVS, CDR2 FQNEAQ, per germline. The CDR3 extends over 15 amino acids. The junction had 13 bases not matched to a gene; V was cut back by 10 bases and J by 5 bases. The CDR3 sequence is CATGENSGGKETQYF. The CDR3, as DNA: TGTGCCACGGGGGAGAATAGCGGGGGGAAGGAGACCCAGTACTTC. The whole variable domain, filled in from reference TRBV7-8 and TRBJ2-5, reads GAGVSQSPRYKVAKRGQDVALRCDPISGHVSLFWYQQALGQGPEFLTYFQNEAQLDKSGLPSDRFFAERPEGSVSTLKIQRTQQEDSAVYLCATGENSGGKETQYFGPGTRLLVL.

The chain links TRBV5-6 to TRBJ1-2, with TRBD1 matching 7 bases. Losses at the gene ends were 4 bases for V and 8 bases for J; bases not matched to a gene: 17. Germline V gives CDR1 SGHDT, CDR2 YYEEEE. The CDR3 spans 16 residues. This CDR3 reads CASSQLGTEPERGYTF. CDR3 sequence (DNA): TGTGCCAGCAGCCAATTGGGGACAGAACCCGAGAGGGGCTACACCTTC.

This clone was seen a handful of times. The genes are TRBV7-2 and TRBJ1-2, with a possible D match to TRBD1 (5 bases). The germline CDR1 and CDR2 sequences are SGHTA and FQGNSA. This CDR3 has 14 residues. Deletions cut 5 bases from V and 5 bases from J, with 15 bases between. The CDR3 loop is CASSTQQGGYGYTF. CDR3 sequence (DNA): TGTGCCAGCAGCACCCAGCAGGGTGGGTATGGCTACACCTTC.

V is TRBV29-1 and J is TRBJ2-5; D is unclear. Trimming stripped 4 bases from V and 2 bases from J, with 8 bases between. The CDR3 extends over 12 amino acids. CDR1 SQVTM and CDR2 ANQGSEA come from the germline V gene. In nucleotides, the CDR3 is TGCAGCGTTGTACAGAATCAAGAGACCCAGTACTTC. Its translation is CSVVQNQETQYF.

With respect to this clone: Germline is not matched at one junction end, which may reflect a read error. CDR3 in amino acids: CAGSSGGANVLTF. The CDR3 DNA sequence: TGTGCCGGCAGTTCGGGTGGGGCCAACGTCCTGACTTTC. J is TRBJ2-6 and V is TRBV2; D gene uncertain. Germline V gene lookup returns CDR1 SNHLY and CDR2 FYNNEI. The CDR3 runs to 13 residues. The full variable domain, rest sourced from reference TRBV2 and TRBJ2-6, is EPEVTQTPSHQVTQMGQEVILRCVPISNHLYFYWYRQILGQKVEFLVSFYNNEISEKSEIFDDQFSVERPDGSNFTLKIRSTKLEDSAMYFCAGSSGGANVLTFGAGSRLTVL.

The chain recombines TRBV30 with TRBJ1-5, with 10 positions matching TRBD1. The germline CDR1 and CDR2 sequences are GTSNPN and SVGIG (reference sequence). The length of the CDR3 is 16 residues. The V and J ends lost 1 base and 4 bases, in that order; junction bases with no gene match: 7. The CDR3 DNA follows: TGTGCCTGGAGTGCCGGTCGGACAGGGGGGAATCAGCCCCAGCATTTT. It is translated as CAWSAGRTGGNQPQHF.

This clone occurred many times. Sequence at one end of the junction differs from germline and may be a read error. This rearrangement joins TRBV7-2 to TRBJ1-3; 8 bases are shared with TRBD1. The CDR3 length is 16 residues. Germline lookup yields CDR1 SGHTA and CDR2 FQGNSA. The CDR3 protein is CASSQGALTAGNTIYF. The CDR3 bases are TGTGCCAGCAGCCAGGGGGCCCTAACCGCTGGGAACACCATATATTTT.

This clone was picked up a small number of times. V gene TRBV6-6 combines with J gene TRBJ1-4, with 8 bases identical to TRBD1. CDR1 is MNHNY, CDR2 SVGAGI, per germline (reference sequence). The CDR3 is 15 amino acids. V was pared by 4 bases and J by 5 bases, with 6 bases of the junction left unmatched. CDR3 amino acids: CASSSTGVGNEKLFF. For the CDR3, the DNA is TGTGCCAGCAGTTCGACAGGGGTGGGGAATGAAAAACTGTTTTTT.

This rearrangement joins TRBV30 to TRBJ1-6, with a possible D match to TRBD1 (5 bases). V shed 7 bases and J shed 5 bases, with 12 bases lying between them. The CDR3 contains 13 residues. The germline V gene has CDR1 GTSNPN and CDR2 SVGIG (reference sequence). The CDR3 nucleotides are TGTGCCTTATCCAGGGAGGATAATTCACCCCTCCACTTT. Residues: CALSREDNSPLHF. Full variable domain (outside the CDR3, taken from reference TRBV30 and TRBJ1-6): SQTIHQWPATLVQPVGSPLSLECTVEGTSNPNLYWYRQAAGRGLQLLFYSVGIGQISSEVPQNLSASRPQDRQFILSSKKLLLSDSGFYLCALSREDNSPLHFGNGTRLTVT.

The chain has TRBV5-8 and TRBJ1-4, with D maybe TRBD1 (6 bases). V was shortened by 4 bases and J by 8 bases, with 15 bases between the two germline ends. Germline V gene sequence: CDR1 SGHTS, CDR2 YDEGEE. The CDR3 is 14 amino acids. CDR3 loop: CASSSRGRTEKLFF. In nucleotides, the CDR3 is TGTGCCAGCAGCAGCAGGGGAAGGACGGAAAAACTGTTTTTT.